This T cell receptor (beta chain) appears in the sequencing data of a study of blood T cells in healthy people across ages. Through a sample-barcoded 5' primer and a J-beta primer mix, a second PCR was run for roughly 7 to 11 cycles. A 12-random-nucleotide template-switch adaptor tagged each cDNA molecule. Every individual sample yielded 3 million or more paired-end reads (each containing CDR3). TCRdb analysed the 5' RACE reads with MiXCR anew, one entry per CDR3 protein. The sample has about 930,000 distinct CDR3 sequences, 25% to 30% seen once. V lost 3 bases, J lost 2 bases, and 9 bases lay in between. Looked up from germline, CDR1 is SQVTM and CDR2 is ANQGSEA. The CDR3 length is 13 residues. This clonotype was detected ten times or more. Its antigen is unknown. Study-wide findings and caveats: The lack of PBMC sorting stopped any conclusive naive versus antigen-experienced comparison.

This same sample was also part of a study on T cells of mothers and their children. That source notes: Thymic selection molds TCR recombination products alike in related and unrelated pairs.

The chain recombines TRBV29-1 with TRBJ2-3; D unresolved. Sequenced material: blood. This sequence originates from a middle-aged woman in good health. CDR3 amino acids: CSVEGGSTDTQYF. DNA of the CDR3: TGCAGCGTTGAGGGTGGTTCCACAGATACGCAGTATTTT.